Shown below are 15 T cell receptor beta chains from a single sample sequenced in a study of blood T cell repertoires in COVID-19. This table comes from immunoSEQ multiplex PCR, and its TCRdb copy is limited to in-frame clones, with some not included. The sample lists around 250,000 clones, about 89% seen once, with roughly 8% in the top ten. The sequenced sample was peripheral blood. The receptors shown here come from a man in his forties or fifties with active or convalescent COVID-19.

CDR3 amino acids: CASSEYTSGYSTDTQYF. The CDR3 DNA is TGTGCCAGCAGTGAATACACTAGCGGGTATAGCACAGATACGCAGTATTTT. V usage is TRBV2 and J usage is TRBJ2-3, with TRBD2 identical over 9 bases. Germline lookup yields CDR1 SNHLY and CDR2 FYNNEI. The CDR3 is 17 residues long. The V gene end was trimmed by 2 bases and the J gene end by 0 bases; junction bases not matched to a gene: 6.

The chain links TRBV27 to TRBJ1-4, with unresolved D. Germline V CDR1 and CDR2: MNHEY, SMNVEV (reference sequence). This CDR3 spans 13 amino acids. The ends were cut back, 3 bases at V and 5 bases at J, with 7 bases in the middle. The CDR3, as DNA: TGTGCCAGCAGTTTGAGCGGAAATGAAAAACTGTTTTTT. Its protein is CASSLSGNEKLFF.

This clone is a singleton in its sample. V and J are TRBV28 and TRBJ1-2, with a weak D call TRBD1 (5 bases). The germline V and J ends were trimmed by 7 bases and 9 bases, with 15 bases remaining between them. This CDR3 region has 12 residues. Germline CDR1 reads MDHEN; CDR2 reads SYDVKM. CDR3 amino acids: CASTSTGLSYTF. The CDR3 bases are TGTGCCAGCACCTCCACAGGTTTGAGCTACACCTTC.

This clone has a single count. The gene calls are TRBV7-2 and TRBJ2-7; D may be TRBD2 (6 bases). Germline values: CDR1 SGHTA, CDR2 FQGNSA. The CDR3 is made up of 15 amino acids. V was shortened by 5 bases and J by 2 bases, with 16 bases between the two germline ends. This chain's CDR3 is CASSAATGRAYEQYF. CDR3 coding DNA: TGTGCCAGCAGCGCCGCTACCGGGAGAGCCTACGAGCAGTACTTC.

This rearrangement joins TRBV6-5 to TRBJ2-3; perhaps TRBD2 as D (6 bases). Germline assignment: CDR1 MNHEY and CDR2 SVGAGI. CDR3 size: 15 residues. The V and J ends lost 0 bases and 4 bases respectively, with 11 bases between them. The CDR3 sequence: CASSYSGSGADTQYF. The CDR3 DNA reads as TGTGCCAGCAGTTACTCGGGATCGGGAGCAGATACGCAGTATTTT.

The rearrangement uses TRBV19 and TRBJ1-5, with TRBD1 matching 8 bases. This CDR3 spans 15 amino acids. Trimming removed 5 bases from V and 1 base from J; junction bases left unmatched: 4. Germline V CDR1 and CDR2: LNHDA, SQIVND (reference sequence). CDR3 amino acids: CASSSGGGSNQPQHF. CDR3 DNA: TGTGCCAGTAGTTCAGGGGGCGGAAGCAATCAGCCCCAGCATTTT.

The chain couples TRBV28 to TRBJ2-7, with a possible D match to TRBD2 (6 bases). V was trimmed by 6 bases and J by 1 base, leaving 16 bases between them. This CDR3 has 15 amino acids. Per the germline V gene, CDR1 is MDHEN and CDR2 is SYDVKM. CDR3 protein: CASRSPGLASYEQYF. Written as DNA, the CDR3 is TGTGCCAGCAGGTCACCGGGACTGGCATCCTACGAGCAGTACTTC.

The V gene is TRBV2, the J gene TRBJ1-1; 9 nucleotides align to TRBD1. The V and J ends lost 6 bases and 11 bases, in that order; junction bases with no gene match: 13. This CDR3 has 14 residues. Germline V CDR1 and CDR2: SNHLY, FYNNEI. In DNA, the CDR3 is TGTGCCAGCAGCAACAGGGGGCGCGAAGATTCGGCTTTCTTT. Its translation is CASSNRGREDSAFF.

The CDR3 sequence: CASSQRDGRSGETQYF. The CDR3 DNA reads as TGTGCCAGCAGCCAGAGAGACGGGAGAAGCGGAGAGACCCAGTACTTC. V gene TRBV3-1 (or the pseudogene TRBV3-2) combines with J gene TRBJ2-5, with D perhaps matching TRBD2 (6 bases). The V end lost 3 bases, the J end lost 4 bases, and 18 bases lay between the germline ends. The CDR3 runs 16 residues. Germline CDR1 is LGHDT and CDR2 is YNNKEL (reference sequence).

The chain joins TRBV15 to TRBJ1-4; D is undetermined. The length of the CDR3 is 12 residues. V lost 4 bases and J lost 11, with 11 bases in between. Germline V lookup: CDR1 LNHNV, CDR2 YYDKDF (reference sequence). This chain's CDR3 is CATSKEEQKLFF. The CDR3 DNA sequence: TGTGCCACCAGCAAAGAAGAACAGAAACTGTTTTTT.

The V gene is TRBV5-8, the J gene TRBJ1-5; D not resolved. CDR3 length: 16 residues. CDR1 SGHTS and CDR2 YDEGEE come from the germline V gene. Trimming pared 0 bases from V and 3 bases from J, leaving 13 bases between. CDR3 DNA sequence: TGTGCCAGCAGCTTGGCCTCGGGTTTTTACAATCAGCCCCAGCATTTT. Its translation: CASSLASGFYNQPQHF.

This chain joins TRBV30 and TRBJ1-1; tentatively, D is TRBD1 (5 bases). This CDR3 region has 14 residues. Germline V CDR1 and CDR2: GTSNPN, SVGIG (reference sequence). V lost 0 bases and J lost 4, with 12 bases in between. The CDR3 protein is CAWSVGAAITEAFF. DNA for the CDR3: TGTGCCTGGAGTGTAGGGGCGGCGATCACTGAAGCTTTCTTT.

J is TRBJ1-5 and V is TRBV12-5; D is ambiguous. Germline V gives CDR1 LGHNT, CDR2 FRNRAP. Trimming removed 0 bases from V and 0 bases from J, with 12 bases in between. The CDR3 has 17 amino acids. The CDR3 protein is CASGLVLDGNSNQPQHF. The CDR3 nucleotides are TGTGCTAGTGGTTTGGTACTAGACGGAAATAGCAATCAGCCCCAGCATTTT.

This chain uses TRBV7-9 with TRBJ1-4; TRBD1 matches at 7 bases. CDR1 and CDR2 (germline): SEHNR, FQNEAQ (reference sequence). V lost 7 bases and J lost 4; bases outside the gene matches: 9. The CDR3 is 15 residues long. CDR3 coding DNA: TGTGCCAGCACCAGGACGGACAGGTTTAATGAAAAACTGTTTTTT. As protein: CASTRTDRFNEKLFF.

The chain combines TRBV5-1 with TRBJ1-6; D ambiguous. The CDR3 contains 16 residues. CDR1 is SGHRS and CDR2 is YFSETQ in the germline V gene. V was shortened by 4 bases and J by 0 bases, with 11 bases between the two germline ends. This chain's CDR3 is CASSLGPSSYNSPLHF. The CDR3 DNA follows: TGCGCCAGCAGCCTTGGGCCAAGCTCCTATAATTCACCCCTCCACTTT.